The next 20 T cell receptor beta chains were all read from a single sample in a study of cytomegalovirus exposure and HLA in healthy donors. The PCR had 60 Vbeta and 13 Jbeta primers. Some clones are missing from TCRdb's copy, which holds only in-frame ones; the method was immunoSEQ multiplex PCR. The table lists some 110,000 clones, about 70% of them singletons, with about 6% in the top ten. Sequenced input: PBMCs. Receptors were obtained from a woman aged 45-59 years in good health and CMV-seropositive.

This rearrangement joins TRBV5-1 to TRBJ1-2; 9 bases map to TRBD1. Germline V gene sequence: CDR1 SGHRS, CDR2 YFSETQ. V was pared by 4 bases and J by 6 bases, with 1 base of the junction left unmatched. CDR3 length equals 12 residues. This CDR3 reads CASSGQGNGYTF. CDR3 DNA: TGCGCCAGCAGCGGACAGGGGAATGGCTACACCTTC.

Note on this clone: It is unclear where the CDR3 begins or ends on the DNA, so no DNA is shown, and the CDR3 is as TCRdb lists it. V and J are TRBV7-2 and TRBJ2-2; TRBD2 is the table's D call and was not checked against the DNA. In germline, CDR1 is SGHTA, CDR2 FQGNSA. The CDR3 is 14 residues long, counting both termini. The chain's CDR3 is CASSPTVVPGSCFF.

CDR3 protein: CASSPGSRAHGYTF. For the CDR3, the DNA is TGTGCCAGCAGCCCAGGGTCACGGGCGCATGGCTACACCTTC. The J gene is TRBJ1-2, the V gene TRBV6-6, with D possibly matching TRBD1 (5 bases). CDR1 and CDR2 from the germline V gene are MNHNY and SVGAGI (reference sequence). The CDR3 sequence is 14 residues long. Trimming left V 6 bases short and J 6 bases short, with 17 bases between.

This sequence joins TRBV29-1 and TRBJ1-4, with TRBD1 matching over 9 bases. Per the germline V gene, CDR1 is SQVTM and CDR2 is ANQGSEA. V gave up 1 base and J gave up 10 bases; unmatched junction bases: 4. The CDR3 has 13 amino acids. The CDR3 coding sequence is TGCAGCGTTGAAGGGGACAGGGATGGAAAACTGTTTTTT. Its protein is CSVEGDRDGKLFF.

The rearrangement links TRBV5-1 to TRBJ2-1; D possibly corresponds to TRBD2 (7 bases). Trimming took off 3 bases at V and 0 bases at J, with 19 bases between the two ends. This CDR3 region has 18 residues. CDR1 is SGHRS and CDR2 is YFSETQ in the germline V gene. The CDR3 loop reads CASSSRGGGLTSYNEQFF. CDR3 nucleotides: TGCGCCAGCAGCTCCCGAGGGGGAGGGCTTACCTCCTACAATGAGCAGTTCTTC.

This clone was counted many times. The chain has TRBV4-1 and TRBJ1-1; no firm D call. Trimming took off 2 bases at V and 0 bases at J, with 7 bases between the two ends. The CDR3 is 14 amino acids. The germline V gene has CDR1 MGHRA and CDR2 YSYEKL. The CDR3 loop reads CASSQLGLNTEAFF. In nucleotides, the CDR3 is TGCGCCAGCAGCCAACTAGGTTTGAACACTGAAGCTTTCTTT.

This clone was found a few times. The V gene is TRBV7-2, the J gene TRBJ2-5; 8 positions match TRBD1. Near its end, the DNA agrees better with TRBJ2-7, so the J call may be wrong. Germline CDR1 and CDR2: SGHTA and FQGNSA. There are 14 residues in the CDR3. The CDR3 here is CASSPGQGWDEQYF. The CDR3 bases are TGTGCCAGCAGCCCCGGACAGGGCTGGGACGAGCAGTACTTC.

V usage is TRBV9 and J usage is TRBJ1-5; D is undetermined. Germline values: CDR1 SGDLS, CDR2 YYNGEE. Trimming removed 1 base at V and 1 base at J, with 6 bases between. The CDR3 sequence is 14 residues long. In nucleotides, the CDR3 is TGTGCCAGCAGCGTATCTCCCAGCAATCAGCCCCAGCATTTT. It codes for CASSVSPSNQPQHF.

The chain employs TRBV9 and TRBJ1-1; D gene uncertain. Germline values: CDR1 SGDLS, CDR2 YYNGEE. The CDR3 has 14 amino acids. Trimming took 4 bases from V and 0 from J, leaving 10 bases between them. CDR3 region: CASSTGSVNTEAFF. The CDR3 DNA follows: TGTGCCAGCAGCACGGGGTCCGTGAACACTGAAGCTTTCTTT.

The V gene is TRBV18, the J gene TRBJ1-1; D is unclear. This CDR3 has 12 residues. The V gene lost 1 base and the J gene lost 11 bases, with 11 bases spanning the gap. Germline V CDR1 and CDR2: KGHSH, LQKENI. The CDR3 reads CASSPQGGGAFF. The CDR3 nucleotides are TGTGCCAGCTCACCACAGGGAGGTGGGGCTTTCTTT.

This rearrangement joins TRBV5-1 to TRBJ2-3, with TRBD1 matching 7 bases. The CDR3 sequence is 15 residues long. J lost 2 bases, V lost 3 bases, and 6 bases had no gene match. Per germline, CDR1 SGHRS and CDR2 YFSETQ. The CDR3 loop reads CASSYGQASTDTQYF. In DNA, the CDR3 is TGCGCCAGCAGCTACGGACAGGCGTCCACAGATACGCAGTATTTT.

With regard to this clone: At one of its ends the junction is not consistent with the germline gene, which may arise from a read error. J is TRBJ1-2 and V is TRBV7-2, with 10 bases that match TRBD1. Germline V gene sequence: CDR1 SGHTA, CDR2 FQGNSA. The CDR3 has 14 residues. The CDR3: CASSRTGTGDFLSF. CDR3 nucleotide sequence: TGTGCCAGCAGCCGTACCGGGACAGGGGATTTTTTATCCTTC.

The chain links TRBV7-8 to TRBJ1-2, with D possibly TRBD1 on 6 matching bases. Germline CDR1 is SGHVS and CDR2 is FQNEAQ. The CDR3 extends over 15 amino acids. Trimming cost V 0 bases and J 4 bases, with 12 bases left between them. The CDR3 is CASSLAPAGVYGYTF. The CDR3 DNA reads TGTGCCAGCAGCTTAGCGCCGGCAGGGGTCTATGGCTACACCTTC.

This rearrangement joins TRBV5-8 to TRBJ2-5; possible D gene TRBD1, 6 bases. The V end was cut by 1 base, the J end by 2 bases, with 9 bases between. Germline V gives CDR1 SGHTS, CDR2 YDEGEE. The CDR3 length is 14 residues. The CDR3 nucleotides are TGTGCCAGCAGCTTGATGACAGGTCAAGAGACCCAGTACTTC. Translation gives CASSLMTGQETQYF. The entire variable domain, with the rest obtained from reference TRBV5-8 and TRBJ2-5, is as follows: EAGVTQSPTHLIKTRGQQATLRCSPISGHTSVYWYQQALGLGLQFLLWYDEGEERNRGNFPPRFSGRQFPNYSSELNVNALELEDSALYLCASSLMTGQETQYFGPGTRLLVL.

J is TRBJ2-7 and V is TRBV18; 7 bases align to TRBD1. V was clipped by 6 bases and J by 2 bases; unmatched bases: 4. CDR3 length: 13 amino acids. The V gene's germline CDR1 is KGHSH and CDR2 LQKENI. The CDR3 coding sequence is TGTGCCAGCTCCCGCGGACAGGCCTACGAGCAGTACTTC. Translating it yields CASSRGQAYEQYF.

This clone came up once. The rearrangement uses TRBV11-3 and TRBJ2-1, with 7 bases that match TRBD2. The CDR3 sequence is 14 residues long. V dropped 5 bases and J dropped 9; count of bases not matched to a gene: 10. CDR1 SGHNT and CDR2 YENEEA come from the germline V gene. In DNA, the CDR3 is TGTGCCAGCAGCCCAGAGGGAGGGAGGGGTGAGCAGTTCTTC. Protein sequence: CASSPEGGRGEQFF. The full variable domain, its missing parts supplied by reference TRBV11-3 and TRBJ2-1, is EAGVVQSPRYKIIEKKQPVAFWCNPISGHNTLYWYLQNLGQGPELLIRYENEEAVDDSQLPKDRFSAERLKGVDSTLKIQPAELGDSAVYLCASSPEGGRGEQFFGPGTRLTVL.

J is TRBJ2-5 and V is TRBV27; 9 bases fit TRBD1. The J segment lost 9 bases and the V segment lost 4 bases, leaving 9 bases of the junction unmatched. Per the germline V gene, CDR1 is MNHEY and CDR2 is SMNVEV (reference sequence). This CDR3 comprises 14 residues. In DNA, the CDR3 is TGTGCCAGCAGTTCACCCGGGACAGGGACGGCCCAGTACTTC. Protein sequence: CASSSPGTGTAQYF.

This clone was seen more than once but under ten times. The chain combines TRBV7-6 with TRBJ2-5; 8 bases fit TRBD2. Germline lookup yields CDR1 SGHVS and CDR2 FNYEAQ. CDR3 length: 17 amino acids. V was clipped by 4 bases and J by 7 bases; unmatched bases: 17. The CDR3 loop is CASSSFISGAGKGTQYF. In nucleotides, the CDR3 is TGTGCCAGCAGCTCATTCATTAGCGGGGCCGGAAAAGGGACCCAGTACTTC. Combining the CDR3 with reference TRBV7-6 and TRBJ2-5 gives the whole variable domain GAGVSQSPRYKVTKRGQDVALRCDPISGHVSLYWYRQALGQGPEFLTYFNYEAQQDKSGLPNDRFSAERPEGSISTLTIQRTEQRDSAMYRCASSSFISGAGKGTQYFGPGTRLLVL.

The V gene is TRBV7-3, the J gene TRBJ1-1; 11 nucleotides match TRBD1. The CDR3 is 14 residues long. The germline V gene has CDR1 SGHTA and CDR2 FQGTGA. J was trimmed by 5 bases and V by 5 bases; bases with no gene match: 4. The CDR3 region is CASSMGQGGTEAFF. Here the CDR3 DNA reads TGTGCCAGCAGCATGGGACAGGGGGGGACTGAAGCTTTCTTT.

This chain links TRBV28 with TRBJ2-4; D may be TRBD1 (5 bases). Germline lookup yields CDR1 MDHEN and CDR2 SYDVKM. CDR3 size: 15 residues. Trimming removed 5 bases from V and 1 base from J, with 12 bases in between. In DNA form, the CDR3 reads TGTGCCAGCAGTGTGGGGCCCGGGGCCAAAAACATTCAGTACTTC. Its translation: CASSVGPGAKNIQYF.